In its sample, the clone carrying this T cell receptor beta chain was seen a few times. Assay: immunoSEQ multiplex PCR; the TCRdb copy retains only in-frame clones and omits some. The sample yields 9,500 to 10,000 clones, roughly 80% seen once. The V end lost 4 bases, the J end lost 8 bases, and 10 bases lay between the germline ends. The CDR3 extends over 13 amino acids. The germline CDR1 and CDR2 sequences are SGHRS and YFSETQ. The data belong to a study of tumor-infiltrating lymphocytes in localized non-small cell lung cancer. The chain recombines TRBV5-1 with TRBJ1-6; D remains unclear. The sequence derives from a human donor with non-small cell lung cancer. Sequencing was performed on lung tumor tissue. The CDR3 nucleotides are TGCGCCAGCAGCCAGTCTAAGGATTCACCCCTCCACTTT. Its translation: CASSQSKDSPLHF.